The sequence of this T cell receptor beta chain was determined in a study of blood T cell repertoires in COVID-19. Across the study: PBMCs, B-cell-depleted T cells, or T cells were the source of the cDNA or gDNA that made up the material.

Original processing notes: Reference gene primer amplification gave nucleated cell count estimates. Sequenced by immunoSEQ multiplex PCR; TCRdb stores in-frame clones only, minus some. That table is the source of V, J and clone size, and D and trimming were worked out from the DNA. The sample shows some 300,000 clones, 90% of them seen only once. Trimming stripped 4 bases from V and 4 bases from J, with 20 bases between. Germline assignment: CDR1 SGHRS and CDR2 YFSETQ. This CDR3 contains 16 residues. Cohort allocation depended upon clinical history that participants reported. The TCR was taken from a woman aged 18-29 years with acute COVID-19. The material sequenced was PBMCs or T cells enriched from blood (not recorded which). This chain connects TRBV5-1 to TRBJ2-5, with TRBD2 as a possible D gene (5 bases). CDR3 DNA: TGCGCCAGCAGCCCCACGGTTGGGTCCAGCGGAGAGACCCAGTACTTC. Protein sequence: CASSPTVGSSGETQYF.